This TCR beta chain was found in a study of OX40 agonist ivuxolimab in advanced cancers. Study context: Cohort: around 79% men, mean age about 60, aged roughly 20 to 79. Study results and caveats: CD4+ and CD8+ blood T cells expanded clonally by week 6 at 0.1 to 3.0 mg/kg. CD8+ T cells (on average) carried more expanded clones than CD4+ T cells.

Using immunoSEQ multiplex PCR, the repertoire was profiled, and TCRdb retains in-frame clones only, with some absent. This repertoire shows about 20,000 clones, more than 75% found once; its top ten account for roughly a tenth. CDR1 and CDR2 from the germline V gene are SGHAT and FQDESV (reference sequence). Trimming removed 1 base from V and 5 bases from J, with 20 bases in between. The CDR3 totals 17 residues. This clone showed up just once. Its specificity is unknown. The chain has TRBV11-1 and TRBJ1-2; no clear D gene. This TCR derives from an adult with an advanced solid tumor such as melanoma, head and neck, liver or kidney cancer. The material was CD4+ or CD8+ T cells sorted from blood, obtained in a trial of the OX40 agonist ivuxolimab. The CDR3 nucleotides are TGTGCCAGCAGCTTAGGTCAGGACTCTGAATATTGGTATGGCTACACCTTC. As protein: CASSLGQDSEYWYGYTF.